Below are 20 T cell receptor beta chains sequenced from a single sample in a study of graft-versus-host responses after intestinal transplantation. No antigen has been identified for these receptors. Clones were read by immunoSEQ multiplex PCR, and TCRdb kept only the in-frame ones, dropping some. This sample has around 93,000 clones, with just over 90% found just once. Sequences were derived from unstimulated CD8+ T cells sorted from spleen or lymph node cells, sampled before intestinal transplant. The origin of the receptors is a human donor who received an intestinal transplant.

The chain is built from TRBV5-4 and TRBJ1-1, with 7 positions matching TRBD1. This CDR3 has 15 amino acids. Per the germline V gene, CDR1 is SGHNT and CDR2 is YYREEE (reference sequence). J lost 5 bases, V lost 3 bases, and 10 bases had no gene match. CDR3 amino acids: CASSSRGVQLTEAFF. As DNA, the CDR3 is TGTGCCAGCAGCTCCAGGGGGGTGCAGCTGACTGAAGCTTTCTTT.

The chain carries TRBV5-4 and TRBJ1-1; possible D gene TRBD1, 5 bases. This CDR3 comprises 18 residues. From germline, CDR1 is SGHNT and CDR2 YYREEE (reference sequence). V lost 0 bases, J lost 3 bases, and 21 bases lay in between. CDR3 coding DNA: TGTGCCAGCAGCTTGGCGCCGGGTTCCGAAGGGGAGGACACTGAAGCTTTCTTT. It specifies CASSLAPGSEGEDTEAFF.

The J gene is TRBJ2-5, the V gene TRBV6-5; possibly TRBD2 for D (5 bases). Looked up from germline, CDR1 is MNHEY and CDR2 is SVGAGI. The CDR3 is 15 amino acids. V lost 1 base and J lost 0, with 9 bases in between. The CDR3 DNA follows: TGTGCCAGCAGTTACTGGACCGGGAACCAAGAGACCCAGTACTTC. Translation: CASSYWTGNQETQYF.

V is TRBV7-2 and J is TRBJ2-5; 10 bases fit TRBD1. This CDR3 contains 15 residues. After removal of 4 bases from V and 5 bases from J, the junction contained 7 bases not matched to a gene. CDR1 and CDR2 from the germline V gene are SGHTA and FQGNSA. Written as DNA, the CDR3 is TGTGCCAGCAGCTCCCCGGGACAGGGGTGGGAGACCCAGTACTTC. Translating gives CASSSPGQGWETQYF.

This chain links TRBV11-2 with TRBJ2-5, with D tentatively TRBD1 (5 bases). The CDR3 has 13 amino acids. Germline V gene lookup returns CDR1 SGHAT and CDR2 FQNNGV. V shed 5 bases and J shed 0 bases, with 7 bases lying between them. For the CDR3, the DNA is TGTGCCAGCAGCCCAGGGTACCAAGAGACCCAGTACTTC. Translated, it gives CASSPGYQETQYF.

This clone was observed a single time. The chain carries TRBV7-6 and TRBJ1-3, with 8 nucleotides matching TRBD1. J gave up 6 bases and V 8 bases, and 9 bases lay outside the gene matches. The CDR3 is 14 amino acids. Germline CDR1 reads SGHVS; CDR2 reads FNYEAQ. CDR3 nucleotide sequence: TGTGCCAGCGGACAGGGAGATGATGTAAACACCATATATTTT. It is translated as CASGQGDDVNTIYF.

The chain employs TRBV10-3 and TRBJ2-1; 7 bases line up with TRBD2. The CDR3 sequence is 20 residues long. Per germline, CDR1 ENHRY and CDR2 SYGVKD. V shed 0 bases and J 4 bases; nucleotides not matched to a gene: 18. Here the CDR3 DNA reads TGTGCCATCAGTGAGTCCGGGCAGGGAGGGAAGAACGGCGTTTACAATGAGCAGTTCTTC. Protein sequence: CAISESGQGGKNGVYNEQFF.

The chain employs TRBV27 and TRBJ2-7, with TRBD2 matching 7 bases. V gave up 6 bases and J gave up 2 bases; unmatched junction bases: 7. The CDR3 spans 14 residues. Germline values: CDR1 MNHEY, CDR2 SMNVEV (reference sequence). The CDR3 region is CASRIAGEAYEQYF. As DNA, the CDR3 is TGTGCCAGCAGGATAGCGGGCGAAGCCTACGAGCAGTACTTC.

This clone showed up just once. The V and J genes are TRBV11-1 and TRBJ2-7, with 9 bases fitting TRBD1. The germline V gene encodes CDR1 SGHAT and CDR2 FQDESV (reference sequence). This CDR3 comprises 19 residues. V shed 5 bases, J shed 4 bases, and the junction held 21 bases outside the gene matches. CDR3 region: CASSDHRLLSTGGGYEQYF. CDR3 sequence (DNA): TGTGCCAGCAGCGATCACCGACTTCTCTCGACAGGGGGGGGGTACGAGCAGTACTTC.

This chain links TRBV27 with TRBJ2-7; no definite D call. The germline CDR1 and CDR2 sequences are MNHEY and SMNVEV (reference sequence). CDR3 length: 12 amino acids. Trimming stripped 6 bases from V and 7 bases from J, with 13 bases between. The CDR3 nucleotides are TGTGCCAGCAGCAGAACGCCCACTGAGCAGTACTTC. Protein: CASSRTPTEQYF.

The V gene is TRBV11-1, the J gene TRBJ2-1; D ambiguous. CDR3 length: 17 residues. Germline CDR1 is SGHAT and CDR2 is FQDESV (reference sequence). Trimming removed 6 bases from V and 7 bases from J, with 25 bases in between. CDR3 nucleotides: TGTGCCAGCAGGGGAAGGGTCGGTGGTGGTGAGTTGAATGAGCAGTTCTTC. Protein: CASRGRVGGGELNEQFF.

The DNA of the CDR3 is TGTGCCAGCAGCGGACTCGGGCTTGGGGAGCTGTTTTTT. Its translation is CASSGLGLGELFF. V is TRBV6-5 and J is TRBJ2-2, with D possibly TRBD2 on 5 matching bases. The CDR3 loop spans 13 amino acids. With 6 bases removed from V and 8 bases from J, the gap between germline ends came to 13 bases. The germline CDR1 and CDR2 sequences are MNHEY and SVGAGI.

V gene TRBV6-6 combines with J gene TRBJ1-1; tentatively, D is TRBD1 (5 bases). Between the trimmed V and J ends, which lost 1 base and 3 bases, there was a span of 9 bases. The germline gives CDR1 MNHNY, CDR2 SVGAGI (reference sequence). There are 14 residues in the CDR3. The CDR3, as DNA: TGTGCCAGCAGTTACTTGGGGGAGGACACTGAAGCTTTCTTT. Protein product: CASSYLGEDTEAFF.

V gene TRBV14 combines with J gene TRBJ2-1, with TRBD2 as a possible D gene (7 bases). The CDR3 loop spans 18 amino acids. V lost 0 bases, J lost 0 bases, and 15 bases lay in between. Germline-derived CDR1 and CDR2 are SGHDN and FVKESK. The DNA for the CDR3 is TGTGCCAGCAGCCAAGACGCAAGGGGGGGGAGCTCCTACAATGAGCAGTTCTTC. It yields the protein CASSQDARGGSSYNEQFF.

The CDR3 loop reads CASLLGEPEAFF. The CDR3 DNA is TGTGCCAGCCTCTTGGGGGAACCTGAAGCTTTCTTT. The rearrangement joins TRBV27 to TRBJ1-1; a possible D gene is TRBD1 (5 bases). Trimming took off 8 bases at V and 6 bases at J, with 13 bases between the two ends. CDR1 and CDR2 (germline): MNHEY, SMNVEV (reference sequence). This CDR3 spans 12 amino acids.

For the CDR3, the DNA is TGTGCCAGCAGCGTAGGTACAAGGCTCTGGGGGGACAATGAGCAGTTCTTC. This sequence encodes CASSVGTRLWGDNEQFF. This chain connects TRBV9 to TRBJ2-1; TRBD2 is a possible D gene (6 bases). The CDR3 totals 17 residues. The V gene's germline CDR1 is SGDLS and CDR2 YYNGEE. With 0 bases removed from V and 5 bases from J, the gap between germline ends came to 18 bases.

J is TRBJ2-3 and V is TRBV19; weak D call: TRBD1 (6 bases). The CDR3 runs to 15 residues. V was shortened by 5 bases and J by 1 base, with 13 bases between the two germline ends. Germline V gene lookup returns CDR1 LNHDA and CDR2 SQIVND (reference sequence). The CDR3 bases are TGTGCCAGTAGTCTACAGGGCGGCGGCACAGATACGCAGTATTTT. It encodes CASSLQGGGTDTQYF.

This rearrangement joins TRBV27 to TRBJ2-7; 10 positions match TRBD2. The CDR3 is made up of 15 amino acids. The junction had 4 bases not matched to a gene; V was cut back by 1 base and J by 4 bases. CDR1 MNHEY and CDR2 SMNVEV come from the germline V gene (reference sequence). Written as DNA, the CDR3 is TGTGCCAGCAGTTTATGGGTAGCGGGAGGATACGAGCAGTACTTC. It codes for CASSLWVAGGYEQYF.

This chain joins TRBV7-2 and TRBJ2-3, with 9 bases fitting TRBD2. Per the germline V gene, CDR1 is SGHTA and CDR2 is FQGNSA. The V segment lost 5 bases and the J segment 1 base; nucleotides outside the gene matches: 10. This CDR3 spans 17 amino acids. This chain's CDR3 is CASSPPGSGSGTDTQYF. CDR3 nucleotide sequence: TGTGCCAGCAGCCCTCCCGGTAGCGGGAGTGGCACAGATACGCAGTATTTT.

The chain uses TRBV25-1 and TRBJ2-7; D gene ambiguous. The V gene's germline CDR1 is MGHDK and CDR2 SYGVNS. The length of the CDR3 is 13 residues. V was trimmed by 1 base and J by 2 bases, leaving 6 bases between them. As DNA, the CDR3 is TGTGCCAGCAGTGAATTTTACGCCTACGAGCAGTACTTC. Amino acids: CASSEFYAYEQYF.